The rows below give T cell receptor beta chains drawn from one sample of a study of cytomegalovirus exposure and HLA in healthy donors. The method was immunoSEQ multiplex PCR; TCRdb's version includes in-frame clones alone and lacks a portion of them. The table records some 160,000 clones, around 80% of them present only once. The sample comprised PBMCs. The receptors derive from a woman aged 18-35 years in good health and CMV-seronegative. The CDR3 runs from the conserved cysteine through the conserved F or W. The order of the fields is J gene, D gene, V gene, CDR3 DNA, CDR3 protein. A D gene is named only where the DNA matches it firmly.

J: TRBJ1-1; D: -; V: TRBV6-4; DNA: TGTGCCAGCAGTGACTCGGCAGATAATGAAGCTTTCTTT; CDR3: CASSDSADNEAFF
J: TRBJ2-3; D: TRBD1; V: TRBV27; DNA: TGTGCCAGCAGTCCCTGGACAGGGATTGGTGTGGATACGCAGTATTTT; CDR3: CASSPWTGIGVDTQYF
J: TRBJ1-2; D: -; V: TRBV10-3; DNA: TGTGCCACCGGGCGGCAGGGAGGTAACTATGGCTACACCTTC; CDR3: CATGRQGGNYGYTF
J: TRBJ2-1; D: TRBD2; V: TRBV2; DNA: TGTGCCAGTGATCTCGGCGGGGGGATCAATGAGCAGTTCTTC; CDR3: CASDLGGGINEQFF
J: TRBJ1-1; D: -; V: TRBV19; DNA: TGTGCCAGTAGCTATTTAGGGGCGCGACGAACTGAAGCTTTCTTT; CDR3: CASSYLGARRTEAFF
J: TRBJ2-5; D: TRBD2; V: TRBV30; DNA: TGTGCCTGGAGTGTAGAGGGACTAGCGAGAGAGACCCAGTACTTC; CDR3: CAWSVEGLARETQYF
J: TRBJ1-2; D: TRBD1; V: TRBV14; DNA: TGTGCCAGCAGCCAAGAAGGGGCAGGGGGCGGCTATGGCTACACCTTC; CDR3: CASSQEGAGGGYGYTF
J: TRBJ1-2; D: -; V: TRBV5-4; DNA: TGTGCCAGCAGCTTAGTAAATCAGGGTAACTATGGCTACACCTTC; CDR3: CASSLVNQGNYGYTF
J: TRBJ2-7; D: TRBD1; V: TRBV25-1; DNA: TGTGCCAGCGCCTCCTCCGGGACAGGGAGCCACGAGCAGTACTTC; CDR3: CASASSGTGSHEQYF
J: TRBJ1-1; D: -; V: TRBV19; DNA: TGTGCCAGTAGTATAGGTGCAGGTCGAGTAGCTTTCTTT; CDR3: CASSIGAGRVAFF
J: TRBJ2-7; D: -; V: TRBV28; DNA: TGTGCCAGCAGTCCCAGGTTGTTGCGTCGCTACGAGCAGTACTTC; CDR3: CASSPRLLRRYEQYF
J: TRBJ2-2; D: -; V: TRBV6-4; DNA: TGTGCCAGCAGCCCGGGGACTGTGAACACCGGGGAGCTGTTTTTT; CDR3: CASSPGTVNTGELFF
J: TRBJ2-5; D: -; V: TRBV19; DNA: TGTGCCAGTAGCTCGGGGTGGAGCCCGGCGCGGACCCAGTACTTC; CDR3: CASSSGWSPARTQYF
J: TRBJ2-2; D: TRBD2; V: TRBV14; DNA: TGTGCCAGCAGCCAAGATAAGAGAGAGACTAGCGAAGTCGGGGAGCTGTTTTTT; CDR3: CASSQDKRETSEVGELFF
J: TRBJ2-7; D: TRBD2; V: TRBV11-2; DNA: TGTGCCAGCAGCTCGTCTCGGGGGGGCGAGCAGTACTTC; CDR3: CASSSSRGGEQYF
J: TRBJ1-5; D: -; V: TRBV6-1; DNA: TGTGCCAGCAGAAGCACAGGGTATAGCAATCAGCCCCAGCATTTT; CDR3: CASRSTGYSNQPQHF
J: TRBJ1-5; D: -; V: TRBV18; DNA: TGTGCCAGCTCAAGAGGGGGGGGTAGCAATCAGCCCCAGCATTTT; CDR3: CASSRGGGSNQPQHF